This TCR beta chain was sequenced during a study of shared clonotypes between healthy human individuals (dated by TCRdb to 2018 to 2020). Looking at the study overall: Three men and a couple of women, aged 18 to 49 years, made up the cohort. Different laboratories and diverse techniques were used to prepare libraries and sequence TCR repertoires, to increase sequencing depth and limit assay-specific biases. Leukapheresis yielded between about 0.85 and 10 billion PBMCs per donor. The study deeply sequenced blood TCR repertoires of several healthy adults to estimate repertoire size and the extent of clonotype sharing between individuals. Per donor, three plates each were used for CD4 naive and CD4 memory, two for CD8 naive, and one for CD8 memory. The full study reports these points: Naive subsets generally had larger estimated clonotype richness than memory subsets. Sampling was limited to blood, and TCR repertoires in tissue likely differ from TCR repertoires in blood. Higher generation probabilities were observed for clonotypes shared by all four sorted-subset donors than for non-shared clonotypes. Pairwise subsampling led to the expectation that sequencing depth would affect the degree of clonotype sharing among donors. Incomplete sequencing was indicated by rarefaction of sorted-subset datasets, despite the large sequencing depth. The small number of donors limited the genetic and exposure-history diversity represented. Roughly 5.2% of naive CD4, 3.5% of naive CD8, 2.3% of memory CD4, and 0.35% to 0.4% of memory CD8 clonotypes were shared across several donors.

CD8 naive samples were CD45RO-negative cells positively selected for CCR7, giving a CD45RA+CCR7+ population that excluded TemRA cells. The donors were healthy, HIV-negative adults who had no recently reported acute infections or vaccinations. All donors were Caucasian adults living in Nashville, Tennessee, USA. Blood was collected by leukapheresis, and PBMCs were isolated by Ficoll-Histopaque density gradient centrifugation and then cryopreserved in liquid nitrogen vapor phase. Analytical flow cytometry was used to check the purity and quantity of each magnetically sorted T cell population. From each sorted fraction, genomic DNA was isolated and quantified by UV absorbance on a Nanodrop 2000c. The CDR3 covers 14 residues, taking in both the cysteine and the phenylalanine. CDR3 DNA is the only sequence kept; it has 42 bases, read in frame from the first base. CDR1 and CDR2 are drawn from the germline V gene (reference sequence): SGHNT, YYREEE. V loses 0 bases, J loses 6 bases, and the germline ends lie 10 bases apart.

This clone appeared a few times. Its recognized antigen is unknown. No quality values exist for individual bases; no much larger clone is one base distant. Using the deep immunoSEQ assay, TCR CDR3 regions were amplified from genomic DNA by multiplex PCR. Genomic DNA extracted from each cell subset was distributed evenly over all wells of several immunoSEQ 96-well plates, and each plate served as one replicate. For sorted subsets, about 210 ng of genomic DNA, equivalent to some 30,000 T cell genomes, went into each replicate PCR. Purified libraries were measured with a Qubit 3.0 fluorometer, size-checked on a Bioanalyzer 2100, and measured again with the KAPA Library Quantification kit. Every immunoSEQ 96-well plate was sequenced on a dedicated single-read 150-cycle Illumina NextSeq 550 flow cell. As for how the authors treated the data: Because the immunoSEQ output held only junctional sequences and lacked quality scores, the filtering could not match the filtering applied to full-length reads. To assign V/J genes and CDR3, sequences were annotated against IMGT germline references using PyIR, a Python wrapper for IgBLAST v1.9. Reads were filtered out if the reads had weak V/J assignments (E-value above 1e-6), no CDR3, stop codons, out-of-frame junctions, or ambiguous translated residues. V3J clonotypes were defined by identical inferred V gene, J gene, and CDR3 amino acid sequence. Percentage overlap between repertoires was computed as shared unique clonotypes divided by the size of the smaller repertoire. Three approaches were used to assess repertoire richness: RTK rarefaction, the Chao1 estimator, and Recon v2.1 estimates of unobserved clonotypes. Generation probabilities for all TCRbeta clonotypes obtained by the gDNA method from a few donors were computed using OLGA. TCRdb stores this immuneACCESS table with in-frame sequences only. Part of the clones is absent; in the studies checked, under half of the shortfall reflects unresolved V genes, and no reason is known for the rest. V and J calls and clone size come straight from that table; D and trimming were deduced from the DNA. The sample table contains approximately 2,000,000 clones; only one count was recorded for roughly 93% of them. About 1.7% of the sample is held by the ten biggest clonotypes.

The sequenced sample consisted of naive CD8+ T cells from PBMCs. The cell subset or site label, as the study defines it: CD45RA+CCR7+. Recombination connected TRBV5-4 to TRBJ2-1; no D segment can be confidently identified. The clonotype was recovered from a man aged 18 to 29 in good health. Some clones in this sample may be carry-over from other donors' samples. The nucleotide sequence reads as follows: TGTGCCAGCAGCTTGGGCGGACGATTCAATGAGCAGTTCTTC. It translates as CASSLGGRFNEQFF.